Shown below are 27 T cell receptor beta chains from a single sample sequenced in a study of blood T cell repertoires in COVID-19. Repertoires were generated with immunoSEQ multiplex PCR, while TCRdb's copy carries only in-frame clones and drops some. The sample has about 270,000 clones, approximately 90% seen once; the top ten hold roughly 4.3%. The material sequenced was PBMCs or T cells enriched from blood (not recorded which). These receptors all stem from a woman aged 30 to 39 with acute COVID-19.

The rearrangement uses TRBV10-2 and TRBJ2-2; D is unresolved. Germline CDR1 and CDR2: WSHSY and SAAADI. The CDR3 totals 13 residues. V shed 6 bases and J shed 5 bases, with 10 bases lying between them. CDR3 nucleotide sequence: TGCGCCAGCAGGTCGTCGGTTACCGGGGAGCTGTTTTTT. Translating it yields CASRSSVTGELFF.

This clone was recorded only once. In DNA, the CDR3 is TGTGCCAGCAGCCGACCGACTCGGATTGAGCAGTTCTTC. This translates into CASSRPTRIEQFF. The V call is TRBV6-2 or TRBV6-3, the J call TRBJ2-1; D call uncertain. Germline V lookup: CDR1 MNHEY, CDR2 SVGEGT. Trimming took off 6 bases at V and 9 bases at J, with 15 bases between the two ends. This CDR3 region has 13 residues.

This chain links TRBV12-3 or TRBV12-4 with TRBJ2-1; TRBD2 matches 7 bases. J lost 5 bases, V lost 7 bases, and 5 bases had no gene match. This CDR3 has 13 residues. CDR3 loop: CASKRELNNEQFF. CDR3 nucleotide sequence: TGTGCCAGCAAGCGGGAACTCAACAATGAGCAGTTCTTC.

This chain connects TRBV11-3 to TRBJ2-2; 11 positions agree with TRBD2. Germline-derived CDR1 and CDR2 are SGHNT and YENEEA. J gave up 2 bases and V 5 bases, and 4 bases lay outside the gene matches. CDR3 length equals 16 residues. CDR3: CASSPGTSGNTGELFF. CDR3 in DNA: TGTGCCAGCAGCCCCGGGACTAGCGGTAACACCGGGGAGCTGTTTTTT.

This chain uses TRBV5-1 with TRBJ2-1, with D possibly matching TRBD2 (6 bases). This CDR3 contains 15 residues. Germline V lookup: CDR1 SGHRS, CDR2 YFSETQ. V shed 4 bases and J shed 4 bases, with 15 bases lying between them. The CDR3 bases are TGCGCCAGCAGCCTCAACGGAGGGAATTACAATGAGCAGTTCTTC. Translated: CASSLNGGNYNEQFF.

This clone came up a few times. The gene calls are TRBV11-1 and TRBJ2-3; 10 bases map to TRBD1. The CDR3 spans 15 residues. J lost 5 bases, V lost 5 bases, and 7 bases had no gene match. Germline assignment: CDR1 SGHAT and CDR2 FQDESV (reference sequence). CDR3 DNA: TGTGCCAGCAGCACCTCTGGGACAGGGGTAGATACGCAGTATTTT. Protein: CASSTSGTGVDTQYF.

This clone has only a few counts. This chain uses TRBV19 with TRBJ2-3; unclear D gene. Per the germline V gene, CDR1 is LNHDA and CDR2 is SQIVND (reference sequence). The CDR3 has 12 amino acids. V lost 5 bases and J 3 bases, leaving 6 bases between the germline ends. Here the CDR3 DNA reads TGTGCCAGTAGTGAGAGAACAGATACGCAGTATTTT. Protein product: CASSERTDTQYF.

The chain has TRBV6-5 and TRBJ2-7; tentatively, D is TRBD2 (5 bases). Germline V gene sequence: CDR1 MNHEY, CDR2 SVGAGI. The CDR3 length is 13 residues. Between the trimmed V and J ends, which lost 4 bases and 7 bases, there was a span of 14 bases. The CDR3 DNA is TGTGCCAGCAGTTCCCAGGACTCCTGGGAGCAGTACTTC. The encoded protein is CASSSQDSWEQYF.

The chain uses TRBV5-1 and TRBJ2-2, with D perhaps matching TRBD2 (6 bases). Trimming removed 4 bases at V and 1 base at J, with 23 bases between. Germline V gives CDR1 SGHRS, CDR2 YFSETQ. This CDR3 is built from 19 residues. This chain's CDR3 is CASSQYGGDTFRNTGELFF. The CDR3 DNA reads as TGCGCCAGCAGCCAGTACGGGGGAGATACCTTTAGGAACACCGGGGAGCTGTTTTTT.

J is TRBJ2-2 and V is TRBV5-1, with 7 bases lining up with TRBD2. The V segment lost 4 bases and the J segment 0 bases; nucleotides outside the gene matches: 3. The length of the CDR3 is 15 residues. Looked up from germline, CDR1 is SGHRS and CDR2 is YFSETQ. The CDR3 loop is CASSKGLTNTGELFF. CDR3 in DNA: TGCGCCAGCAGCAAGGGACTAACGAACACCGGGGAGCTGTTTTTT.

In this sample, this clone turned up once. As DNA, the CDR3 is TGTGCCAGTAGTATAGTTACAGGGGGCACCGGGGAGCTGTTTTTT. Translated, it gives CASSIVTGGTGELFF. The chain carries TRBV19 and TRBJ2-2; TRBD1 agrees at 8 bases. V lost 1 base and J lost 4; bases outside the gene matches: 2. From germline, CDR1 is LNHDA and CDR2 SQIVND (reference sequence). The CDR3 has 15 residues.

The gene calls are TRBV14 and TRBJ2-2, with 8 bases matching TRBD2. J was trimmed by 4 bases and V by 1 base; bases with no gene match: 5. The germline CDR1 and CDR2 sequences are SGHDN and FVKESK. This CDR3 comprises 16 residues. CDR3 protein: CASSQGLAGSTGELFF. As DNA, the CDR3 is TGTGCCAGCAGCCAAGGCCTAGCGGGTAGCACCGGGGAGCTGTTTTTT.

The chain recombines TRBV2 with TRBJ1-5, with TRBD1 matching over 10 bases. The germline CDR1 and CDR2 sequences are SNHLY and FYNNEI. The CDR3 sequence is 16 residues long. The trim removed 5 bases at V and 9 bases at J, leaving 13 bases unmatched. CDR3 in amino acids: CASSSGTGALDMPQHF. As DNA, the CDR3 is TGTGCCAGCAGTTCCGGGACAGGGGCCCTAGATATGCCCCAGCATTTT.

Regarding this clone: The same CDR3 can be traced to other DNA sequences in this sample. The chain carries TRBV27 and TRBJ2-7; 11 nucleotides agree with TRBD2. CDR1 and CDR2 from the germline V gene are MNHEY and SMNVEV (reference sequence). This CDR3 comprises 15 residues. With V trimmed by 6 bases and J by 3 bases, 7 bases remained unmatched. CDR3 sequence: CASSLNSGRDYEQYF. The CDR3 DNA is TGTGCCAGCAGCCTAAATAGCGGGAGGGACTACGAGCAGTACTTC.

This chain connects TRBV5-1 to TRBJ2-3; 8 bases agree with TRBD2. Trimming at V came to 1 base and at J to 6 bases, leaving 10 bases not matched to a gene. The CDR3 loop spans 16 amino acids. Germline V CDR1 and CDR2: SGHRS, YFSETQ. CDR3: CASSLFSGTSGDTQYF. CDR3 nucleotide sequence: TGCGCCAGCAGCTTGTTTAGCGGGACGAGCGGGGATACGCAGTATTTT.

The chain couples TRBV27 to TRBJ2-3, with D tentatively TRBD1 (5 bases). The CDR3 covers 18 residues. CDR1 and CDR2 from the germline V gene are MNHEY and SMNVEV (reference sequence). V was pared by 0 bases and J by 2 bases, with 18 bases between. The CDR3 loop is CASSLSSLHGALTDTQYF. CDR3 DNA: TGTGCCAGCAGTTTATCTTCCCTCCATGGGGCACTCACAGATACGCAGTATTTT.

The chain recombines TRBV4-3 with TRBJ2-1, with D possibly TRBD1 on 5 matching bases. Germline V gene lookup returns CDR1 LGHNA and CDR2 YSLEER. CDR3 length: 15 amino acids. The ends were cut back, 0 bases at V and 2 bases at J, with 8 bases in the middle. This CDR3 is CASSQDRGTYNEQFF. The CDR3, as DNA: TGCGCCAGCAGCCAAGATAGGGGCACCTACAATGAGCAGTTCTTC.

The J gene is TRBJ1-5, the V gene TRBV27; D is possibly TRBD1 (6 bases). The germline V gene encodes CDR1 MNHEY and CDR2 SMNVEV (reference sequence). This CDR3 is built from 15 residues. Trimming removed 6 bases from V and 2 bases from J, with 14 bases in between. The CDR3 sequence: CASRPRDTRNQPQHF. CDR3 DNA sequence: TGTGCCAGCAGACCCCGGGACACTCGCAATCAGCCCCAGCATTTT.

The CDR3 spells CASSPSGGRTYEQYF. The CDR3 nucleotides read TGCGCCAGCAGCCCCAGCGGGGGCCGAACCTACGAGCAGTACTTC. The V and J genes are TRBV4-1 and TRBJ2-7; TRBD2 aligns across 8 bases. This CDR3 has 15 residues. CDR1 is MGHRA and CDR2 is YSYEKL in the germline V gene. The junction had 7 bases not matched to a gene; V was cut back by 4 bases and J by 2 bases.

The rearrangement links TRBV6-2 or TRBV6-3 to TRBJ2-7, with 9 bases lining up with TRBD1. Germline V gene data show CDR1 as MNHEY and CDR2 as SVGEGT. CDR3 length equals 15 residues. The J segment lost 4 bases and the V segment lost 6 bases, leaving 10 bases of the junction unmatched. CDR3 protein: CASSRPGTGMYEQYF. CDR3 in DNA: TGTGCCAGCAGCCGCCCCGGGACAGGGATGTACGAGCAGTACTTC.

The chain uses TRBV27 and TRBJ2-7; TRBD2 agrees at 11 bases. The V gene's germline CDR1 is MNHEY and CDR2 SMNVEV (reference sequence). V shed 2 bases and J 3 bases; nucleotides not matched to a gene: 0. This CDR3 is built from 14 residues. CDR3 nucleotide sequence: TGTGCCAGCAGTTTAGGGACTAGCGGCTACGAGCAGTACTTC. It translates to CASSLGTSGYEQYF.

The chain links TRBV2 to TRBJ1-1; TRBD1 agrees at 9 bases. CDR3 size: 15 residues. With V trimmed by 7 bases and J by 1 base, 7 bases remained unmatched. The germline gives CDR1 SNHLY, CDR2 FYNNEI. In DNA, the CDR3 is TGTGCCAGCACCTCACAGGGGGCTGCGAACACTGAAGCTTTCTTT. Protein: CASTSQGAANTEAFF.

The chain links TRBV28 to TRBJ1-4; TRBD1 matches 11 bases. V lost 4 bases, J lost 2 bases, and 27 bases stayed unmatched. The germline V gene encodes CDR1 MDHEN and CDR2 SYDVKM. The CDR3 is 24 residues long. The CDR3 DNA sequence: TGTGCCAGCAGTTCTGCGGGATGGGAGACCGGGACAGGGGGTTTAGGGGTGACTAATGAAAAACTGTTTTTT. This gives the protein CASSSAGWETGTGGLGVTNEKLFF.

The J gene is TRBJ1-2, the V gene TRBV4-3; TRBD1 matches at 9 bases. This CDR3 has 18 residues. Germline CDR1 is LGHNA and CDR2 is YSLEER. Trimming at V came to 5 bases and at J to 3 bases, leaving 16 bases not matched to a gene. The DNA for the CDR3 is TGCGCCAGCAGCGAATCCCCGGGACAGGGATTAGGGGACTATGGCTACACCTTC. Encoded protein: CASSESPGQGLGDYGYTF.

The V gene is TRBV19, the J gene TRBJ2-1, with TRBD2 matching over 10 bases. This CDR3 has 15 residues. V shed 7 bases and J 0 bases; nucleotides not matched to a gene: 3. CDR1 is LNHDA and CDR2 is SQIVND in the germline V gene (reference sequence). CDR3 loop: CASTPSGSSYNEQFF. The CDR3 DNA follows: TGTGCCAGTACCCCTAGCGGGAGCTCCTACAATGAGCAGTTCTTC.

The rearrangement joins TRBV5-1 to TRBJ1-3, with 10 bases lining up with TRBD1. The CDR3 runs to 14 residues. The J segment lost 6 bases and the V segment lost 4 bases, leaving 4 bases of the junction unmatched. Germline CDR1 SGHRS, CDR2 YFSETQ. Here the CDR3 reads CASSRGTGENTIYF. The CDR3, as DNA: TGCGCCAGCAGCCGGGGGACAGGGGAAAACACCATATATTTT.

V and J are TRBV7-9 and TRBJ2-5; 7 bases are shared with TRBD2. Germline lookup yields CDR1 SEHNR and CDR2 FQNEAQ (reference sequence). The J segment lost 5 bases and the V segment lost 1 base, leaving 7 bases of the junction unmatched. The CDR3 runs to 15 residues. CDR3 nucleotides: TGTGCCAGCAGCTTAGGGACTAGTAATGGTGAGACCCAGTACTTC. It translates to CASSLGTSNGETQYF.